The 4 T cell receptor beta chains reported below all come from one sample, sequenced in a study of Graves' ophthalmopathy and Graves' hyperthyroidism (dated by TCRdb to between 2018 and 2020). The sample was run on an Illumina HiSeq 2000. For repertoire sequencing, the TCR beta CDR3 regions were amplified from RNA transcripts. The first round was an RT-PCR using HTBI primers with the Qiagen OneStep RT-PCR kit, and this first round was followed by a second-round multiplex PCR, then size selection and purification. TCRdb reran the public reads through fastp at Q25 and MiXCR, keeping productive beta chains. Entries are consolidated by CDR3 protein sequence, retaining the most common genes and DNA. The sample table contains hundreds of thousands of distinct CDR3 sequences; only one count was recorded for about a fifth of them. Approximately 7% of the sample is taken by the ten largest. The specimen was peripheral blood. The source of these receptors is a young woman with stable Graves' hyperthyroidism. Some clones in this sample may be carry-over from other donors' samples. Donor details come from another sample of the same person, matched by shared clones.

This chain joins TRBV11-2 and TRBJ1-3, with a weak D call TRBD1 (6 bases). From germline, CDR1 is SGHAT and CDR2 FQNNGV. V was shortened by 1 base and J by 4 bases, with 14 bases between the two germline ends. The CDR3 is 16 residues long. CDR3 sequence: CASSLGRGRVGNTIYF. Here the CDR3 DNA reads TGTGCCAGCAGCTTAGGACGGGGGCGGGTAGGAAACACCATATATTTT.

This clonotype has at least ten counts. The chain joins TRBV20-1 to TRBJ2-7; 8 nucleotides line up with TRBD2. Germline CDR1 DFQATT, CDR2 SNEGSKA (reference sequence). J was trimmed by 2 bases and V by 0 bases; bases with no gene match: 9. This CDR3 comprises 16 residues. CDR3 in amino acids: CSARDIREGGPYEQYF. For the CDR3, the DNA is TGCAGTGCTAGAGACATCCGGGAGGGAGGTCCCTACGAGCAGTACTTC.

This clonotype has more than one count but fewer than ten. Possible read error: a much larger clone is one base away. V usage is TRBV5-1 and J usage is TRBJ2-5, with a tentative D call TRBD1 (6 bases). V gave up 4 bases and J gave up 1 base, with 11 bases separating them. From germline, CDR1 is SGHRS and CDR2 YFSETQ. The CDR3 has 14 amino acids. The CDR3, as DNA: TGCGCCAGCAGCCGCCCGGACAGCCAAGAGACCCAGTACTTC. Translating gives CASSRPDSQETQYF.

This clonotype came up many times. The rearrangement links TRBV6-5 to TRBJ1-1; maybe TRBD1 (6 bases). Germline CDR1 reads MNHEY; CDR2 reads SVGAGI. Trimming took 4 bases from V and 8 from J, leaving 14 bases between them. This CDR3 region has 13 residues. The chain's CDR3 is CASSSTGSLEAFF. The DNA for the CDR3 is TGTGCCAGCAGTTCAACAGGGAGTTTGGAAGCTTTCTTT.